The 29 T cell receptor beta chains given below trace back to one sample, sequenced in a study of T cell responses to AZD1222 COVID-19 vaccine. Produced via immunoSEQ multiplex PCR; TCRdb's table is partial and in-frame only. The sample holds about 130,000 clones, 90% seen once. Sequencing was performed on peripheral blood, taken on day 0 of MenACWY control vaccination. These receptors were obtained from an adult in good health.

The chain couples TRBV4-3 to TRBJ2-1; unclear D gene. The CDR3 sequence is 16 residues long. The germline gives CDR1 LGHNA, CDR2 YSLEER. V lost 1 base to trimming and J lost 6 bases, with 16 bases between them. The CDR3 nucleotides are TGCGCCAGCAGCCAAGGACCCGGTGTTAGTGTCAATGAGCAGTTCTTC. Encoded protein: CASSQGPGVSVNEQFF.

This chain's CDR3 is CASRPQGVYNEQFF. The CDR3 nucleotides are TGTGCCAGCAGGCCGCAGGGGGTTTACAATGAGCAGTTCTTC. The chain is built from TRBV3-1 (or the pseudogene TRBV3-2) and TRBJ2-1; 7 nucleotides match TRBD1. Germline CDR1 reads LGHDT; CDR2 reads YNNKEL (reference sequence). The CDR3 is 14 residues long. Germline trimming cut 6 bases from V and 4 bases from J; bases unmatched to any gene: 6.

The CDR3 sequence is CASGTSGTTGELFF. CDR3 nucleotide sequence: TGTGCCAGCGGGACTAGCGGGACGACCGGGGAGCTGTTTTTT. The rearrangement joins TRBV18 to TRBJ2-2; 13 bases are shared with TRBD2. V trimming: 8 bases; J trimming: 5 bases; junction bases outside the gene matches: 2. The germline V gene encodes CDR1 KGHSH and CDR2 LQKENI. CDR3 length: 14 amino acids.

The chain joins TRBV7-2 to TRBJ2-1; 9 nucleotides match TRBD2. The CDR3 is made up of 18 amino acids. Germline V gives CDR1 SGHTA, CDR2 FQGNSA. The junction had 6 bases not matched to a gene; V was cut back by 0 bases and J by 0 bases. CDR3 sequence: CASSLAGLAMSSYNEQFF. CDR3 sequence (DNA): TGTGCCAGCAGCTTAGCAGGACTAGCGATGAGCTCCTACAATGAGCAGTTCTTC.

V and J are TRBV3-1 (or the pseudogene TRBV3-2) and TRBJ2-1; 7 positions agree with TRBD1. With V trimmed by 2 bases and J by 9 bases, 1 base remained unmatched. This CDR3 is 12 amino acids long. From germline, CDR1 is LGHDT and CDR2 YNNKEL (reference sequence). CDR3 residues: CASSQKGAEQFF. CDR3 bases: TGTGCCAGCAGCCAAAAGGGGGCTGAGCAGTTCTTC.

The rearrangement links TRBV28 to TRBJ2-7; the match to TRBD1 covers 8 bases. The germline gives CDR1 MDHEN, CDR2 SYDVKM. This CDR3 has 14 residues. V shed 7 bases, J shed 5 bases, and the junction held 10 bases outside the gene matches. The CDR3 DNA sequence: TGTGCCAGCAAACCAACAGGGGGATTCGACGAGCAGTACTTC. Translating gives CASKPTGGFDEQYF.

This chain connects TRBV21-1 to TRBJ2-7; TRBD1, as called in the table, went unchecked against the DNA. TRBV21-1 is marked as a pseudogene. This CDR3 has 14 amino acids. The CDR3: CASSRLTGRYEQYV. The CDR3 coding sequence is TGTGCCAGCAGCAGATTGACAGGAAGATACGAGCAGTACGTC.

This chain links TRBV7-8 with TRBJ1-5, with D hard to call. CDR3 length: 14 amino acids. Germline values: CDR1 SGHVS, CDR2 FQNEAQ. Trimming left V 5 bases short and J 1 base short, with 9 bases between. In DNA, the CDR3 is TGTGCCAGCAGCCGATACGGAAGCAATCAGCCCCAGCATTTT. Translating it yields CASSRYGSNQPQHF.

J is TRBJ1-3 and V is TRBV6-5; D call uncertain. Germline assignment: CDR1 MNHEY and CDR2 SVGAGI. CDR3 length: 13 residues. With 8 bases removed from V and 0 bases from J, the gap between germline ends came to 8 bases. The CDR3 region is CASGESSGNTIYF. DNA for the CDR3: TGTGCCAGCGGGGAGTCCTCTGGAAACACCATATATTTT.

The chain links TRBV7-9 to TRBJ2-5, with 9 positions matching TRBD1. From germline, CDR1 is SEHNR and CDR2 FQNEAQ (reference sequence). Trimming took 7 bases from V and 5 from J; bases not matched to a gene: 2. The CDR3 consists of 12 residues. In nucleotides, the CDR3 is TGTGCCAGCACAGGACAGGGGGAGACCCAGTACTTC. Its protein product is CASTGQGETQYF.

This sequence joins TRBV6-5 and TRBJ1-2, with D perhaps TRBD1 (6 bases). Germline V gene data show CDR1 as MNHEY and CDR2 as SVGAGI. The CDR3 sequence is 13 residues long. Trimming removed 6 bases from V and 2 bases from J, with 10 bases in between. CDR3 in amino acids: CASRAQGNYGYTF. In DNA, the CDR3 is TGTGCCAGCAGAGCACAGGGAAACTATGGCTACACCTTC.

This sequence joins TRBV5-6 and TRBJ2-5; 8 nucleotides align to TRBD2. V was clipped by 4 bases and J by 5 bases; unmatched bases: 13. The germline V gene has CDR1 SGHDT and CDR2 YYEEEE. CDR3 length equals 16 residues. The CDR3 sequence: CASSTPYAGGSETQYF. In nucleotides, the CDR3 is TGTGCCAGCAGCACCCCCTATGCGGGAGGATCGGAGACCCAGTACTTC. The variable domain in full, completed from reference TRBV5-6 and TRBJ2-5, reads DAGVTQSPTHLIKTRGQQVTLRCSPKSGHDTVSWYQQALGQGPQFIFQYYEEEERQRGNFPDRFSGHQFPNYSSELNVNALLLGDSALYLCASSTPYAGGSETQYFGPGTRLLVL.

This clone was found once. The chain is built from TRBV18 and TRBJ2-7, with D perhaps given as TRBD1 or TRBD2 (6 bases each). The CDR3 runs to 16 residues. Per the germline V gene, CDR1 is KGHSH and CDR2 is LQKENI. Trimming pared 2 bases from V and 0 bases from J, leaving 14 bases between. The CDR3 protein is CASSPKSGDTSYEQYF. CDR3 nucleotide sequence: TGTGCCAGCTCACCAAAGTCGGGGGACACCTCCTACGAGCAGTACTTC.

The V and J genes are TRBV9 and TRBJ1-2, with D uncertain. Looked up from germline, CDR1 is SGDLS and CDR2 is YYNGEE. The CDR3 is 12 amino acids. Trimming shortened V by 0 bases and J by 3 bases, and 3 bases separated the two germline ends. The CDR3 nucleotides are TGTGCCAGCAGCGTAGAGGACTATGGCTACACCTTC. It codes for CASSVEDYGYTF.

This clone has a handful of counts. The gene calls are TRBV5-1 and TRBJ2-3; D uncertain. Trimming pared 3 bases from V and 0 bases from J, leaving 11 bases between. CDR1 is SGHRS, CDR2 YFSETQ, per germline. This CDR3 has 15 residues. The CDR3 region has the DNA TGCGCCAGCAGCTCTGGCATATCTAGCACAGATACGCAGTATTTT. It is translated as CASSSGISSTDTQYF.

As regards this clone: The junction departs from the called germline gene at one end, perhaps through a read error. The chain is built from TRBV28 and TRBJ1-4; no clear D gene. The CDR3 is made up of 12 amino acids. Germline assignment: CDR1 MDHEN and CDR2 SYDVKM. The CDR3 here is CATAVGLEKLFF. In DNA, the CDR3 is TGCGCCACGGCCGTCGGGCTAGAAAAACTGTTTTTT. The variable domain in full, with the rest retrieved from reference TRBV28 and TRBJ1-4, is DVKVTQSSRYLVKRTGEKVFLECVQDMDHENMFWYRQDPGLGLRLIYFSYDVKMKEKGDIPEGYSVSREKKERFSLILESASTNQTSMYLCATAVGLEKLFFGSGTQLSVL.

The V and J genes are TRBV12-3 or TRBV12-4 and TRBJ1-1; D uncertain. V lost 8 bases to trimming and J lost 0 bases, with 10 bases between them. The CDR3 totals 13 residues. CDR3 DNA sequence: TGTGCCAGCCGGAGACCCATGAACACTGAAGCTTTCTTT. It translates to CASRRPMNTEAFF.

The genes are TRBV5-6 and TRBJ2-5; 7 bases align to TRBD1. J gave up 5 bases and V 6 bases, and 10 bases lay outside the gene matches. The germline CDR1 and CDR2 sequences are SGHDT and YYEEEE. The CDR3 totals 14 residues. This CDR3 is CASNYRGFGETQYF. The DNA of the CDR3 is TGTGCCAGCAATTACAGGGGCTTCGGGGAGACCCAGTACTTC.

In this sample, this clone turned up many times. The rearrangement links TRBV28 to TRBJ1-5; D unresolved. The CDR3 spans 13 residues. Germline-derived CDR1 and CDR2 are MDHEN and SYDVKM. V was clipped by 2 bases and J by 4 bases, with 6 bases between them. CDR3 DNA: TGTGCCAGCAGTTTAGTTCTGAATCAGCCCCAGCATTTT. Encoded protein: CASSLVLNQPQHF.

V gene TRBV15 combines with J gene TRBJ2-7; TRBD2 is a possible D gene (5 bases). Germline assignment: CDR1 LNHNV and CDR2 YYDKDF (reference sequence). The CDR3 is 13 amino acids. CDR3 bases: TGTGCCACCAGCCGAGAGGGAATGGGCGAGCAGTACGTC. This codes for CATSREGMGEQYV.

The chain carries TRBV7-2 and TRBJ1-4; 8 positions agree with TRBD1. V shed 5 bases, J shed 4 bases, and the junction held 6 bases outside the gene matches. Germline lookup yields CDR1 SGHTA and CDR2 FQGNSA. This CDR3 is 15 amino acids long. The CDR3 bases are TGTGCCAGCAGCCCAAGAGACAGGGGTAATGAAAAACTGTTTTTT. Its protein is CASSPRDRGNEKLFF.

The chain is built from TRBV7-9 and TRBJ2-7; D not resolved. Germline CDR1 and CDR2: SEHNR and FQNEAQ (reference sequence). There are 14 residues in the CDR3. Deletions cut 6 bases from V and 0 bases from J, with 12 bases between. CDR3 loop: CASRGPTSSYEQYF. The CDR3 coding sequence is TGTGCCAGCAGGGGTCCTACCTCCTCCTACGAGCAGTACTTC.

This chain connects TRBV28 to TRBJ2-1; TRBD2 is a possible D gene (5 bases). Trimming removed 1 base from V and 3 bases from J, with 7 bases in between. Germline V gene sequence: CDR1 MDHEN, CDR2 SYDVKM. The CDR3 contains 14 residues. The CDR3 spells CASSLSGVYNEQFF. CDR3 DNA sequence: TGTGCCAGCAGTTTATCCGGGGTCTACAATGAGCAGTTCTTC.

CDR3 protein: CSATTGTGYTF. The CDR3 nucleotides read TGCAGTGCAACGACAGGAACCGGCTACACCTTC. The chain has TRBV20-1 and TRBJ1-2; perhaps TRBD1 as D (6 bases). Germline lookup yields CDR1 DFQATT and CDR2 SNEGSKA (reference sequence). Trimming left V 6 bases short and J 8 bases short, with 13 bases between. CDR3 size: 11 residues.

This chain uses TRBV3-1 (or the pseudogene TRBV3-2) with TRBJ2-7; D unclear. Trimming removed 1 base at V and 0 bases at J, with 13 bases between. The CDR3 runs to 16 residues. Germline CDR1 and CDR2: LGHDT and YNNKEL (reference sequence). Here the CDR3 DNA reads TGTGCCAGCAGCCAAGGGGCCACCGAATACTCCTACGAGCAGTACTTC. This sequence encodes CASSQGATEYSYEQYF.

J is TRBJ2-3 and V is TRBV10-1; the match to TRBD2 covers 10 bases. The germline gives CDR1 WNHNN, CDR2 SYGVQD (reference sequence). The CDR3 totals 15 residues. CDR3 bases: TGCGGCGGGTTCCTAGCGGGGGAACCCACAGATACGCAGTATTTT. Translated: CGGFLAGEPTDTQYF.

This chain uses TRBV3-1 (or the pseudogene TRBV3-2) with TRBJ2-3; tentatively, D is TRBD1 (5 bases). The germline gives CDR1 LGHDT, CDR2 YNNKEL (reference sequence). V dropped 4 bases and J dropped 2 bases, with 10 bases sitting between them. This CDR3 comprises 14 residues. This CDR3 is CASSLLTVTDTQYF. DNA for the CDR3: TGTGCCAGCAGCCTCCTGACAGTCACAGATACGCAGTATTTT.

This rearrangement joins TRBV20-1 to TRBJ2-3, with a tentative D call TRBD2 (6 bases). The CDR3 has 14 amino acids. V dropped 3 bases and J dropped 3 bases, with 13 bases sitting between them. CDR1 is DFQATT and CDR2 is SNEGSKA in the germline V gene (reference sequence). This CDR3 is CSASPGRNTDTQYF. DNA for the CDR3: TGCAGTGCTAGTCCAGGGAGGAATACAGATACGCAGTATTTT.

The rearrangement joins TRBV2 to TRBJ1-2; possibly TRBD1 for D (6 bases). The CDR3 is made up of 15 amino acids. Trimming took off 5 bases at V and 5 bases at J, with 18 bases between the two ends. Germline loops: CDR1 SNHLY, CDR2 FYNNEI. CDR3 loop: CASSLFSGTLYGYTF. The CDR3 DNA reads TGTGCCAGCAGTCTTTTTTCCGGGACACTATATGGCTACACCTTC.